Below, 14 T cell receptor beta chains from the same sample are listed, as sequenced in a study of shared clonotypes between healthy human individuals. Clones were sequenced by immunoSEQ multiplex PCR, and TCRdb holds only the in-frame ones, with some missing. The sample shows over a million clones, around 75% of them seen only once. The sample taken for sequencing was memory CD4+ T cells sorted from blood. Subset noted: CD45RA-negative fraction. Receptors were obtained from a man aged 18 to 30 in good health.

The rearrangement uses TRBV2 and TRBJ1-5, with TRBD1 matching 8 bases. Germline assignment: CDR1 SNHLY and CDR2 FYNNEI. The trim removed 4 bases at V and 5 bases at J, leaving 10 bases unmatched. The CDR3 loop spans 16 amino acids. The CDR3 protein is CASSGGVTGADQPQHF. The DNA for the CDR3 is TGTGCCAGCAGTGGGGGCGTGACAGGGGCGGATCAGCCCCAGCATTTT.

This clone was recorded only once. Here the CDR3 reads CATQLTGVGVGEQYF. In nucleotides, the CDR3 is TGTGCCACCCAGCTCACAGGGGTTGGAGTCGGGGAGCAGTACTTC. The chain combines TRBV6-4 with TRBJ2-7; the match to TRBD1 covers 7 bases. The CDR3 is 15 residues long. CDR1 MRHNA and CDR2 SNTAGT come from the germline V gene. After removal of 10 bases from V and 7 bases from J, the junction contained 19 bases not matched to a gene.

The CDR3 nucleotides read TGTGCCAGCAGTTTTAGTAGCGGGGGGCCGTACGAGCAGTACTTC. Its translation is CASSFSSGGPYEQYF. The V call is TRBV27, the J call TRBJ2-7; TRBD2 matches 10 bases. CDR1 is MNHEY, CDR2 SMNVEV, per germline (reference sequence). The ends lost 3 bases at V and 4 bases at J; junction bases unmatched: 6. CDR3 length equals 15 residues.

This clone was recorded a few times. This chain connects TRBV7-9 to TRBJ2-1; TRBD2 aligns across 11 bases. CDR1 is SEHNR and CDR2 is FQNEAQ in the germline V gene (reference sequence). J lost 9 bases, V lost 7 bases, and 11 bases had no gene match. This CDR3 is 15 amino acids long. CDR3 region: CASTIAGGPNSEQFF. The CDR3 coding sequence is TGTGCCAGCACCATAGCGGGAGGGCCTAATAGTGAGCAGTTCTTC.

This clone was seen repeatedly, ten times or more. The chain has TRBV12-5 and TRBJ2-2; no definite D call. Germline V CDR1 and CDR2: LGHNT, FRNRAP. Trimming took 4 bases from V and 2 from J, leaving 8 bases between them. The CDR3 consists of 14 residues. The CDR3 DNA follows: TGTGCTAGTGGTTCCGGCGGCAACACCGGGGAGCTGTTTTTT. Protein product: CASGSGGNTGELFF.

The V call is TRBV11-2, the J call TRBJ2-3, with 11 nucleotides matching TRBD2. The V gene end was trimmed by 7 bases and the J gene end by 0 bases; junction bases not matched to a gene: 6. The CDR3 covers 16 residues. Germline values: CDR1 SGHAT, CDR2 FQNNGV. Here the CDR3 DNA reads TGTGCCAGCAACCGGATAGCGGGGGGGAGCACAGATACGCAGTATTTT. Its translation is CASNRIAGGSTDTQYF.

The chain carries TRBV19 and TRBJ2-2; 9 positions agree with TRBD1. Germline lookup yields CDR1 LNHDA and CDR2 SQIVND (reference sequence). The CDR3 totals 16 residues. Trimming at V came to 7 bases and at J to 4 bases, leaving 10 bases not matched to a gene. Written as DNA, the CDR3 is TGTGCCAGTATTGGGATGATGACAGGGGGCACCGGGGAGCTGTTTTTT. Its protein is CASIGMMTGGTGELFF.

The CDR3 loop reads CASSIDSYGYTF. The CDR3 DNA reads as TGTGCCAGCAGCATCGACAGTTATGGCTACACCTTC. This chain connects TRBV7-6 to TRBJ1-2; tentatively, D is TRBD1 (5 bases). Looked up from germline, CDR1 is SGHVS and CDR2 is FNYEAQ. This CDR3 region has 12 residues. The V gene lost 5 bases and the J gene lost 5 bases, with 9 bases spanning the gap.

This clone occurred many times. The genes are TRBV28 and TRBJ2-7; 7 positions agree with TRBD1. The length of the CDR3 is 15 residues. The V and J ends lost 4 bases and 3 bases, in that order; junction bases with no gene match: 9. The V gene's germline CDR1 is MDHEN and CDR2 SYDVKM. In nucleotides, the CDR3 is TGTGCCAGCAGTTCCCGACAGGGAAGGAGCTACGAGCAGTACTTC. Amino acid sequence: CASSSRQGRSYEQYF.

The chain has TRBV6-6 and TRBJ1-5; D uncertain. Looked up from germline, CDR1 is MNHNY and CDR2 is SVGAGI (reference sequence). V was shortened by 0 bases and J by 5 bases, with 14 bases between the two germline ends. The CDR3 totals 16 residues. Written as DNA, the CDR3 is TGTGCCAGCAGTTACTCCCCTCCGGGAGGTGATCAGCCCCAGCATTTT. Translation gives CASSYSPPGGDQPQHF.

The chain has TRBV9 and TRBJ2-4, with a weak D call TRBD2 (6 bases). This CDR3 comprises 12 residues. CDR1 SGDLS and CDR2 YYNGEE come from the germline V gene. V gave up 4 bases and J gave up 9 bases, with 11 bases separating them. The CDR3 sequence is CASSPPGGIQYF. In DNA form, the CDR3 reads TGTGCCAGCAGCCCTCCCGGGGGCATTCAGTACTTC.

The genes are TRBV18 and TRBJ2-1, with 8 bases aligning to TRBD1. CDR3 size: 13 residues. The V segment lost 4 bases and the J segment 10 bases; nucleotides outside the gene matches: 6. Per germline, CDR1 KGHSH and CDR2 LQKENI. CDR3 bases: TGTGCCAGCTCACAAACGACAGGGGACGAGCAGTTCTTC. Amino acids: CASSQTTGDEQFF.

The chain combines TRBV7-2 with TRBJ2-3; the D is unclear. The CDR3 has 16 amino acids. V dropped 2 bases and J dropped 0 bases, with 12 bases sitting between them. The germline gives CDR1 SGHTA, CDR2 FQGNSA. In DNA, the CDR3 is TGTGCCAGCAGCTTAACGAGAAGTCCTAGCACAGATACGCAGTATTTT. This codes for CASSLTRSPSTDTQYF.

This clone was observed a handful of times. The chain has TRBV21-1 and TRBJ1-5; the DNA was not used to check the table's D call, TRBD1. TRBV21-1 is shown as a pseudogene. This CDR3 has 12 residues. The CDR3 nucleotides read TGTGCCATCCCGGACAGGGCTCTACCCCAGCATTTT. Protein: CAIPDRALPQHF.